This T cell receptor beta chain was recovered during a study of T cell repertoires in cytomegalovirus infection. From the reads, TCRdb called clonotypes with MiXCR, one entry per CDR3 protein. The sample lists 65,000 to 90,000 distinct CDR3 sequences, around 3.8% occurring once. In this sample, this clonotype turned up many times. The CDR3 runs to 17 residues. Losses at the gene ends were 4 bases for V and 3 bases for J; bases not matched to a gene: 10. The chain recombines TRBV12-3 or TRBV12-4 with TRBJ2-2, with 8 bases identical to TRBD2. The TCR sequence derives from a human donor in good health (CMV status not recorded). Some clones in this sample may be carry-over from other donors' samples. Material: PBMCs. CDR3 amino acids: CASSWFGRGRYTGELFF. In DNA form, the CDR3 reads TGTGCCAGCAGTTGGTTTGGCCGCGGGAGGTACACCGGGGAGCTGTTTTTT.